This T cell receptor beta chain is drawn from a study of tumor-infiltrating lymphocytes in primary liver carcinoma. The germline V gene has CDR1 SGHAT and CDR2 FQNNGV. Deletions cut 6 bases from V and 5 bases from J, with 13 bases between. The CDR3 sequence is 13 residues long. This clonotype was counted a few times. Extraction also yielded germline DNA, while blood RNA was obtained from unsorted whole blood. With around 490 ng total RNA as template and a constant-region primer, TCR beta cDNA was made. Nested multiplex PCR, run for three rounds with slightly modified ARM-PCR, yielded TCR beta libraries. The two initial PCR rounds, about 9 cycles each, used TRBV1-TRBV30 forward and C-beta reverse primers. One entry per CDR3 protein, called by TCRdb with MiXCR from the multiplex PCR reads. Of over 250,000 distinct CDR3 sequences in the sample, 45% to 70% were seen once.

This sequence joins TRBV11-2 and TRBJ2-5; D ambiguous. The TCR sequence derives from a woman aged 25 to 39 with primary liver carcinoma and hepatitis B virus infection. The specimen sequenced was peripheral blood. Written as DNA, the CDR3 is TGTGCCAGCAGATTATACGGGCGGGAGACCCAGTACTTC. Translation gives CASRLYGRETQYF.